Below are 25 T cell receptor beta chains sequenced from a single sample in a study of T cells after yellow fever vaccination. A single record per CDR3 protein comes from TCRdb applying MiXCR to the 5' RACE reads. The sample lists 40,000 to 55,000 distinct CDR3 sequences, around 6.7% occurring once. The source material was CD8+ T cells not binding an NS4B(214-222) dextramer, sorted from PBMCs, sampled roughly 45 days after the first yellow fever vaccination. The source is a man between 18 and 29 years old who received the YFV17D yellow fever vaccine.

This clonotype was seen ten or more times. The V gene is TRBV5-1, the J gene TRBJ2-7, with TRBD2 identical over 10 bases. V was pared by 4 bases and J by 5 bases, with 6 bases of the junction left unmatched. CDR1 and CDR2 from the germline V gene are SGHRS and YFSETQ. This CDR3 spans 14 amino acids. CDR3 sequence (DNA): TGCGCCAGCAGCCGTAGCGGGGGGATCGACGAGCAGTACTTC. The encoded protein is CASSRSGGIDEQYF.

The V and J genes are TRBV6-5 and TRBJ2-1; the match to TRBD2 covers 9 bases. The CDR3 loop spans 17 amino acids. Looked up from germline, CDR1 is MNHEY and CDR2 is SVGAGI. V gave up 0 bases and J gave up 4 bases; unmatched junction bases: 7. The CDR3 coding sequence is TGTGCCAGCAGTTACTCGAGTGAGCGGGGGGTGTACAATGAGCAGTTCTTC. Its translation: CASSYSSERGVYNEQFF.

This clonotype was detected many times. This chain connects TRBV7-9 to TRBJ1-5, with a possible D match to TRBD1 (5 bases). The CDR3 length is 14 residues. Germline assignment: CDR1 SEHNR and CDR2 FQNEAQ (reference sequence). Trimming removed 5 bases from V and 0 bases from J, with 8 bases in between. This CDR3 is CASSGTDSNQPQHF. In nucleotides, the CDR3 is TGTGCCAGCAGCGGGACTGATAGCAATCAGCCCCAGCATTTT.

The chain couples TRBV30 to TRBJ2-7; D gene unclear. CDR3 length: 13 residues. V was pared by 0 bases and J by 0 bases, with 6 bases between. Per the germline V gene, CDR1 is GTSNPN and CDR2 is SVGIG (reference sequence). The CDR3 region has the DNA TGTGCCTGGAGTGTCGGTAGCTCCTACGAGCAGTACTTC. Its protein is CAWSVGSSYEQYF.

This clonotype was seen at least ten times. This chain joins TRBV10-3 and TRBJ2-6, with TRBD2 as a possible D gene (6 bases). V was cut by 4 bases and J by 2 bases, with 12 bases left in between. Germline lookup yields CDR1 ENHRY and CDR2 SYGVKD. CDR3 length equals 16 residues. The CDR3 sequence: CAISGTGGAGANVLTF. The CDR3 DNA sequence: TGTGCCATCAGTGGAACAGGAGGGGCTGGGGCCAACGTCCTGACTTTC.

This clonotype appeared many times. This sequence joins TRBV5-1 and TRBJ2-2; D may be TRBD1 (6 bases). Germline CDR1 and CDR2: SGHRS and YFSETQ. Trimming left V 0 bases short and J 2 bases short, with 14 bases between. The CDR3 is 17 amino acids. DNA of the CDR3: TGCGCCAGCAGCTTGGGAGGACAGACCTTAAACACCGGGGAGCTGTTTTTT. Translating it yields CASSLGGQTLNTGELFF.

The chain is built from TRBV6-4 and TRBJ2-1; 7 bases are a match to TRBD1. The germline V gene encodes CDR1 MRHNA and CDR2 SNTAGT. This CDR3 is 15 amino acids long. V shed 4 bases and J 1 base; nucleotides not matched to a gene: 4. CDR3 bases: TGTGCCAGCAGTGCCCGGGACAGTTCCTACAATGAGCAGTTCTTC. Translating it yields CASSARDSSYNEQFF.

This clonotype has a handful of counts. This chain joins TRBV27 and TRBJ1-4; D is possibly TRBD1 (5 bases). The CDR3 sequence is 15 residues long. From germline, CDR1 is MNHEY and CDR2 SMNVEV (reference sequence). Trimming pared 6 bases from V and 1 base from J, leaving 12 bases between. The CDR3 sequence is CASRGGLGTNEKLFF. Written as DNA, the CDR3 is TGTGCCAGCAGGGGGGGATTAGGAACTAATGAAAAACTGTTTTTT. Variable domain in full (rest from reference TRBV27 and TRBJ1-4): EAQVTQNPRYLITVTGKKLTVTCSQNMNHEYMSWYRQDPGLGLRQIYYSMNVEVTDKGDVPEGYKVSRKEKRNFPLILESPSPNQTSLYFCASRGGLGTNEKLFFGSGTQLSVL.

The rearrangement uses TRBV7-9 and TRBJ2-5; D may be TRBD2 (5 bases). From germline, CDR1 is SEHNR and CDR2 FQNEAQ (reference sequence). This CDR3 region has 15 residues. The V gene lost 5 bases and the J gene lost 7 bases, with 20 bases spanning the gap. The CDR3, as DNA: TGTGCCAGCAGCCTAACGTATAGCCCTCGGGGGACCCAGTACTTC. Translation gives CASSLTYSPRGTQYF.

In this sample, this clonotype turned up many times. This sequence joins TRBV20-1 and TRBJ2-1, with no clear D. The CDR3 has 12 amino acids. CDR1 and CDR2 (germline): DFQATT, SNEGSKA (reference sequence). The ends were cut back, 2 bases at V and 2 bases at J, with 4 bases in the middle. The CDR3 nucleotides are TGCAGTGCTAGACCAACCTACAATGAGCAGTTCTTC. Its translation is CSARPTYNEQFF.

This clonotype was observed a few times. This chain uses TRBV27 with TRBJ1-2; no clear D gene. CDR1 and CDR2 (germline): MNHEY, SMNVEV (reference sequence). V lost 5 bases and J lost 0, with 7 bases in between. The CDR3 has 13 amino acids. In DNA form, the CDR3 reads TGTGCCAGCAGTATCGGCCCTAACTATGGCTACACCTTC. Its translation: CASSIGPNYGYTF.

This clonotype showed up many times. The chain carries TRBV29-1 and TRBJ1-2, with 8 nucleotides matching TRBD1. The CDR3 covers 13 residues. Germline CDR1 reads SQVTM; CDR2 reads ANQGSEA. Losses at the gene ends were 6 bases for V and 7 bases for J; bases not matched to a gene: 10. The CDR3 coding sequence is TGCAGCGTGCCCTTCCCGACAGGGGTTGGCTACACCTTC. Residues: CSVPFPTGVGYTF.

The sample holds a few counts of this clonotype. CDR3 protein: CASSLIDSHNTGELFF. The DNA of the CDR3 is TGTGCCAGCAGCTTGATCGACAGCCACAACACCGGGGAGCTGTTTTTT. V and J are TRBV5-4 and TRBJ2-2; the D gene is possibly TRBD1 (5 bases). This CDR3 has 16 residues. V was shortened by 1 base and J by 2 bases, with 12 bases between the two germline ends. Looked up from germline, CDR1 is SGHNT and CDR2 is YYREEE (reference sequence).

This clonotype came up many times. CDR3 amino acids: CAIQGDTLEQYF. The CDR3 DNA sequence: TGTGCCATCCAAGGGGATACCTTGGAGCAGTACTTC. This chain uses TRBV10-3 with TRBJ2-7; TRBD1 might be the D (5 bases). The germline V and J ends were trimmed by 8 bases and 7 bases, with 15 bases remaining between them. The CDR3 covers 12 residues. CDR1 is ENHRY and CDR2 is SYGVKD in the germline V gene.

This clonotype was observed many times. The chain has TRBV12-3 or TRBV12-4 and TRBJ1-2; D not resolved. The CDR3 sequence is 12 residues long. Trimming shortened V by 5 bases and J by 1 base, and 5 bases separated the two germline ends. CDR3 DNA: TGTGCCAGCAGTCGTGTTAACTATGGCTACACCTTC. Amino acids: CASSRVNYGYTF.

This clonotype was seen repeatedly, ten times or more. V and J are TRBV12-3 or TRBV12-4 and TRBJ2-5, with D perhaps given as TRBD1 or TRBD2 (5 bases each). The CDR3 has 14 amino acids. Between the trimmed V and J ends, which lost 8 bases and 0 bases, there was a span of 13 bases. The CDR3 DNA reads as TGTGCCAGCGCTAAGAGGGGCAACCAAGAGACCCAGTACTTC. Its protein is CASAKRGNQETQYF.

This clonotype was found many times. The chain has TRBV27 and TRBJ2-7; D is perhaps TRBD1 (5 bases). The CDR3 is 12 residues long. V lost 8 bases and J lost 2, with 10 bases in between. CDR1 and CDR2 from the germline V gene are MNHEY and SMNVEV (reference sequence). The DNA of the CDR3 is TGTGCCAGCGGGATAGGGGCCTACGAGCAGTACTTC. It specifies CASGIGAYEQYF.

The sample holds many counts of this clonotype. This chain links TRBV28 with TRBJ1-1; no definite D call. The ends were cut back, 3 bases at V and 6 bases at J, with 17 bases in the middle. Per germline, CDR1 MDHEN and CDR2 SYDVKM. The CDR3 has 15 residues. The CDR3 region is CASSFRGVRRAEAFF. CDR3 DNA: TGTGCCAGCAGTTTTCGCGGTGTTAGAAGAGCTGAAGCTTTCTTT.

This clonotype turned up a few times. V and J are TRBV5-1 and TRBJ2-7; D is unresolved. V was shortened by 0 bases and J by 3 bases, with 7 bases between the two germline ends. The CDR3 sequence is 13 residues long. Germline V gene sequence: CDR1 SGHRS, CDR2 YFSETQ. DNA of the CDR3: TGCGCCAGCAGCTTGGGCACTTACTACGAGCAGTACTTC. Translated, it gives CASSLGTYYEQYF.

This clonotype was recorded a few times. The chain uses TRBV4-1 and TRBJ2-7; maybe TRBD1 (6 bases). Germline CDR1 and CDR2: MGHRA and YSYEKL. This CDR3 is 14 amino acids long. Trimming pared 2 bases from V and 4 bases from J, leaving 12 bases between. The CDR3 here is CASSQNQGNYEQYF. The CDR3, as DNA: TGCGCCAGCAGCCAAAATCAGGGGAATTACGAGCAGTACTTC.

The J gene is TRBJ2-2, the V gene TRBV4-3; D uncertain. Germline values: CDR1 LGHNA, CDR2 YSLEER. V lost 1 base to trimming and J lost 5 bases, with 11 bases between them. The CDR3 spans 15 residues. The CDR3 DNA is TGCGCCAGCAGCCAAGGGGTACCGGTGACCGGGGAGCTGTTTTTT. This encodes CASSQGVPVTGELFF.

This clonotype was detected ten times or more. This chain connects TRBV11-3 to TRBJ2-6; D call uncertain. The CDR3 is 15 residues long. With 5 bases removed from V and 1 base from J, the gap between germline ends came to 9 bases. Germline loops: CDR1 SGHNT, CDR2 YENEEA. CDR3 DNA sequence: TGTGCCAGCAGCGAACAGCAATCTGGGGCCAACGTCCTGACTTTC. Its translation: CASSEQQSGANVLTF.

The gene calls are TRBV5-1 and TRBJ2-7; 7 bases match TRBD2. Trimming at V came to 4 bases and at J to 3 bases, leaving 10 bases not matched to a gene. The CDR3 covers 15 residues. The germline gives CDR1 SGHRS, CDR2 YFSETQ. The CDR3 protein is CASSLPGLVVYEQYV. The CDR3 DNA sequence: TGCGCCAGCAGCCTGCCCGGACTAGTCGTCTACGAGCAGTACGTC.

This chain links TRBV9 with TRBJ2-5; TRBD2 aligns across 9 bases. The CDR3 has 15 amino acids. V shed 2 bases and J 3 bases; nucleotides not matched to a gene: 5. CDR1 is SGDLS, CDR2 YYNGEE, per germline. CDR3 sequence (DNA): TGTGCCAGCAGCGTTGGCGGGGGGGCGAAAGAGACCCAGTACTTC. This translates into CASSVGGGAKETQYF.

This clonotype appeared many times. The CDR3 DNA is TGCGCCAGCAGCCAACTAGCGGGAGCCTACGAGCAGTACTTC. Translated, it gives CASSQLAGAYEQYF. The chain has TRBV5-1 and TRBJ2-7; TRBD2 matches at 11 bases. V was pared by 4 bases and J by 2 bases, with 2 bases of the junction left unmatched. CDR3 length: 14 amino acids. The germline gives CDR1 SGHRS, CDR2 YFSETQ.